This T cell receptor beta chain was identified during a study of cytomegalovirus exposure and HLA in healthy donors. PCR primers comprised 60 Vbeta and 13 Jbeta primers. The data were produced by immunoSEQ multiplex PCR, yet TCRdb's version contains in-frame clones alone and is incomplete. The sample includes 150,000 to 200,000 clones, 80% of them seen just once. Comment on this clone: Its antigen is unidentified.

General study points: TRBV6-2, TRBV6-3 and some other V segments were excluded as indistinguishable.

J was trimmed by 1 base and V by 5 bases; bases with no gene match: 13. The CDR3 extends over 18 amino acids. Germline-derived CDR1 and CDR2 are SGHTA and FQGNSA. Sequencing was done on a sample of PBMCs. The source is a male donor in good health and CMV-seropositive. The V call is TRBV7-2, the J call TRBJ2-2, with 7 bases identical to TRBD1. The CDR3 reads CASSLTVVRQGNTGELFF. The CDR3 DNA reads TGTGCCAGCAGCCTAACCGTAGTGCGACAGGGGAACACCGGGGAGCTGTTTTTT. Full variable domain (remainder filled in from reference TRBV7-2 and TRBJ2-2): GAGVSQSPSNKVTEKGKDVELRCDPISGHTALYWYRQSLGQGLEFLIYFQGNSAPDKSGLPSDRFSAERTGGSVSTLTIQRTQQEDSAVYLCASSLTVVRQGNTGELFFGEGSRLTVL.